The 26 T cell receptor beta chains below all came from one sample that was sequenced in a study of shared clonotypes between healthy human individuals. Positive CCR7 selection of CD45RO-negative cells yielded the naive CD8 cells, and terminally differentiated effector memory CD45RA+ cells were excluded. Produced via immunoSEQ multiplex PCR; TCRdb's table is partial and in-frame only. The profile shows fewer than 700,000 clones, about 95% of them singletons. The sample taken for sequencing was naive CD8+ T cells sorted from blood. Source of these receptors: a woman in her twenties or thirties in good health.

This sequence joins TRBV30 and TRBJ1-2; no clear D. CDR3 size: 12 residues. Germline CDR1 is GTSNPN and CDR2 is SVGIG (reference sequence). V lost 0 bases, J lost 8 bases, and 10 bases lay in between. CDR3 in amino acids: CAWSVGGEGYTF. The CDR3 nucleotides read TGTGCCTGGAGTGTTGGCGGGGAAGGCTACACCTTC. Full variable domain (missing parts from reference TRBV30 and TRBJ1-2): SQTIHQWPATLVQPVGSPLSLECTVEGTSNPNLYWYRQAAGRGLQLLFYSVGIGQISSEVPQNLSASRPQDRQFILSSKKLLLSDSGFYLCAWSVGGEGYTFGSGTRLTVV.

The rearrangement uses TRBV29-1 and TRBJ2-5, with a tentative D call TRBD1 (6 bases). The end of the DNA aligns better with TRBJ2-7, so the J call may be wrong. This CDR3 has 15 amino acids. Per germline, CDR1 SQVTM and CDR2 ANQGSEA. CDR3 nucleotide sequence: TGCAGCGTTGAAGACCCCAGGGGACGCCCATACGAGCAGTACTTC. Its translation is CSVEDPRGRPYEQYF.

V and J are TRBV28 and TRBJ2-5; 9 nucleotides match TRBD2. The J call may be wrong; the DNA end is better matched by TRBJ2-7. The CDR3 runs 18 residues. CDR1 and CDR2 from the germline V gene are MDHEN and SYDVKM. The CDR3 DNA sequence: TGTGCCAGCAGTCTAACCCGCCGACTAGCGGAGTTCACCTACGAGCAGTACTTC. This gives the protein CASSLTRRLAEFTYEQYF.

The chain uses TRBV7-8 and TRBJ1-5; no clear D gene. V gave up 0 bases and J gave up 2 bases, with 11 bases separating them. CDR1 and CDR2 (germline): SGHVS, FQNEAQ. The CDR3 consists of 16 residues. Written as DNA, the CDR3 is TGTGCCAGCAGCTTAGCGTCTGTTCGAGGCAATCAGCCCCAGCATTTT. It codes for CASSLASVRGNQPQHF.

The rearrangement joins TRBV29-1 to TRBJ2-7; maybe TRBD1 (5 bases). Germline CDR1 SQVTM, CDR2 ANQGSEA. This CDR3 is built from 12 residues. The V and J ends lost 3 bases and 2 bases respectively, with 8 bases between them. The CDR3 reads CSVDSGTYEQYF. The CDR3 DNA follows: TGCAGCGTTGACTCAGGGACCTACGAGCAGTACTTC.

The V call is TRBV28, the J call TRBJ2-7; D possibly matches TRBD1 or TRBD2 (5 bases each). The V and J ends lost 3 bases and 1 base respectively, with 10 bases between them. The CDR3 covers 14 residues. The germline CDR1 and CDR2 sequences are MDHEN and SYDVKM. CDR3 coding DNA: TGTGCCAGCAGTTTCGTGGGGGATTCCTACGAGCAGTACTTC. Its protein product is CASSFVGDSYEQYF.

This chain links TRBV15 with TRBJ2-2, with D possibly TRBD1 on 5 matching bases. Trimming took 5 bases from V and 0 from J, leaving 16 bases between them. The CDR3 spans 17 residues. Germline CDR1 reads LNHNV; CDR2 reads YYDKDF (reference sequence). The CDR3 coding sequence is TGTGCCACCAGCCGATCACGGGCAGGGACGAACACCGGGGAGCTGTTTTTT. Translated: CATSRSRAGTNTGELFF.

The chain uses TRBV2 and TRBJ2-3; D is undetermined. Germline loops: CDR1 SNHLY, CDR2 FYNNEI. CDR3 size: 16 residues. Between the trimmed V and J ends, which lost 4 bases and 1 base, there was a span of 15 bases. This chain's CDR3 is CASSVLQRPGTDTQYF. Written as DNA, the CDR3 is TGTGCCAGCAGTGTTTTACAGCGACCAGGCACAGATACGCAGTATTTT.

This clone appeared a single time. CDR3 sequence (DNA): TGTGCCAGCAGCCAAGATTCCGGGATAGCCGCCTACGAGCAGTACTTC. It codes for CASSQDSGIAAYEQYF. J is TRBJ2-7 and V is TRBV4-2, with D maybe TRBD2 (5 bases). The V end was cut by 0 bases, the J end by 2 bases, with 14 bases between. The CDR3 has 16 amino acids. In germline, CDR1 is LGHNA, CDR2 YNFKEQ.

The V and J genes are TRBV27 and TRBJ1-1; D is ambiguous. V was clipped by 0 bases and J by 8 bases, with 7 bases between them. In germline, CDR1 is MNHEY, CDR2 SMNVEV (reference sequence). This CDR3 contains 12 residues. The CDR3 DNA sequence: TGTGCCAGCAGTTTATCAGGAGGGGAAGCTTTCTTT. Its protein product is CASSLSGGEAFF.

The rearrangement links TRBV5-4 to TRBJ2-2, with D perhaps matching TRBD1 or TRBD2 (5 bases each). The germline V gene encodes CDR1 SGHNT and CDR2 YYREEE (reference sequence). This CDR3 region has 15 residues. Trimming removed 0 bases from V and 3 bases from J, with 9 bases in between. Here the CDR3 DNA reads TGTGCCAGCAGCTTGGACGGGACCCACACCGGGGAGCTGTTTTTT. Encoded protein: CASSLDGTHTGELFF.

This sequence joins TRBV4-1 and TRBJ2-7; D remains unclear. The CDR3 extends over 15 amino acids. V lost 1 base and J lost 2, with 12 bases in between. Germline V gives CDR1 MGHRA, CDR2 YSYEKL. CDR3 DNA sequence: TGCGCCAGCAGCCAAGGGTTAGGGCAGACCTACGAGCAGTACTTC. It yields the protein CASSQGLGQTYEQYF.

The CDR3 DNA is TGTGCCAGCAGCTTCGGGGGAGTGGGCGAGCAGTACTTC. Residues: CASSFGGVGEQYF. The chain combines TRBV7-9 with TRBJ2-7, with D maybe TRBD2 (6 bases). V lost 3 bases and J 6 bases, leaving 12 bases between the germline ends. Germline V CDR1 and CDR2: SEHNR, FQNEAQ (reference sequence). The CDR3 runs 13 residues.

This chain connects TRBV6-1 to TRBJ2-1; TRBD1 aligns across 8 bases. The CDR3 is 16 residues long. The J segment lost 6 bases and the V segment lost 3 bases, leaving 10 bases of the junction unmatched. Germline CDR1 reads MNHNS; CDR2 reads SASEGT. The CDR3 DNA sequence: TGTGCCAGCAGTGACTTTCTAGGACAGGGAGGCAATGAGCAGTTCTTC. Protein sequence: CASSDFLGQGGNEQFF.

The DNA for the CDR3 is TGTGCCAGCAGCCTACTTCCCCGACCGACGCAGTATTTT. Protein sequence: CASSLLPRPTQYF. The chain combines TRBV14 with TRBJ2-3; D is undetermined. CDR3 length: 13 residues. V was pared by 4 bases and J by 9 bases, with 14 bases between. The germline CDR1 and CDR2 sequences are SGHDN and FVKESK.

This clone was observed once. The rearrangement joins TRBV14 to TRBJ2-2, with TRBD1 matching 8 bases. The length of the CDR3 is 14 residues. Trimming removed 3 bases from V and 7 bases from J; junction bases left unmatched: 4. Germline V gene data show CDR1 as SGHDN and CDR2 as FVKESK. The DNA for the CDR3 is TGTGCCAGCAGCCAGACAGGGGCCGGCGGGGAGCTGTTTTTT. This codes for CASSQTGAGGELFF.

The rearrangement uses TRBV27 and TRBJ1-2, with D perhaps matching TRBD1 (5 bases). The CDR3 has 16 residues. Germline V gene sequence: CDR1 MNHEY, CDR2 SMNVEV (reference sequence). The ends were cut back, 0 bases at V and 4 bases at J, with 15 bases in the middle. CDR3: CASSLSTPPGFYGYTF. CDR3 DNA: TGTGCCAGCAGTTTATCAACACCCCCAGGGTTCTATGGCTACACCTTC.

This chain links TRBV10-1 with TRBJ2-2, with D possibly being TRBD1 (5 bases). Germline loops: CDR1 WNHNN, CDR2 SYGVQD (reference sequence). With 7 bases removed from V and 5 bases from J, the gap between germline ends came to 14 bases. The CDR3 has 14 amino acids. This CDR3 is CASKGADETGELFF. CDR3 bases: TGCGCCAGCAAAGGGGCAGATGAGACCGGGGAGCTGTTTTTT.

V is TRBV4-1 and J is TRBJ2-1; 7 bases are a match to TRBD2. Germline V gene lookup returns CDR1 MGHRA and CDR2 YSYEKL. The CDR3 consists of 16 residues. V dropped 1 base and J dropped 8; count of bases not matched to a gene: 11. The CDR3 DNA reads as TGCGCCAGCAGCCAAGGGGTACTAGCGACGTTTTATGAGCAGTTCTTC. It codes for CASSQGVLATFYEQFF.

CDR3 nucleotides: TGTGCCAGCAGTCCCTTTACTGGGACCAGCGCCTTTGAGACCCAGTACTTC. The encoded protein is CASSPFTGTSAFETQYF. This rearrangement joins TRBV27 to TRBJ2-5; the D call may be TRBD1 or TRBD2 (5 bases each). The CDR3 totals 17 residues. Germline V CDR1 and CDR2: MNHEY, SMNVEV (reference sequence). V was clipped by 5 bases and J by 5 bases, with 24 bases between them.

The chain joins TRBV28 to TRBJ2-2; maybe TRBD2 (6 bases). This CDR3 is built from 16 residues. Trimming took 6 bases from V and 4 from J, leaving 18 bases between them. Germline loops: CDR1 MDHEN, CDR2 SYDVKM. CDR3 loop: CASSTHIRGSTGELFF. In DNA form, the CDR3 reads TGTGCCAGCAGCACCCACATTCGGGGGAGCACCGGGGAGCTGTTTTTT. The whole variable domain, filled in from reference TRBV28 and TRBJ2-2, reads DVKVTQSSRYLVKRTGEKVFLECVQDMDHENMFWYRQDPGLGLRLIYFSYDVKMKEKGDIPEGYSVSREKKERFSLILESASTNQTSMYLCASSTHIRGSTGELFFGEGSRLTVL.

The chain combines TRBV27 with TRBJ2-7, with D unclear. Germline CDR1 is MNHEY and CDR2 is SMNVEV (reference sequence). The CDR3 extends over 14 amino acids. The V gene lost 5 bases and the J gene lost 1 base, with 12 bases spanning the gap. For the CDR3, the DNA is TGTGCCAGCAGTCCCCTATACGGGTCCTACGAGCAGTACTTC. Residues: CASSPLYGSYEQYF.

The genes are TRBV4-1 and TRBJ2-7, with TRBD1 matching over 10 bases. CDR1 is MGHRA, CDR2 YSYEKL, per germline. J gave up 3 bases and V 3 bases, and 8 bases lay outside the gene matches. This CDR3 region has 16 residues. DNA for the CDR3: TGCGCCAGCAGCCAGCTGGGACAGGGGCCTAACTACGAGCAGTACTTC. Protein product: CASSQLGQGPNYEQYF.

V gene TRBV29-1 combines with J gene TRBJ1-2; TRBD1 might be the D (6 bases). CDR1 SQVTM and CDR2 ANQGSEA come from the germline V gene. This CDR3 spans 12 amino acids. V was pared by 3 bases and J by 8 bases, with 13 bases between. The CDR3 spells CSVEIQGGGYTF. DNA of the CDR3: TGCAGCGTTGAGATACAGGGAGGCGGCTACACCTTC.

The V call is TRBV9, the J call TRBJ1-1; maybe TRBD1 (5 bases). The CDR3 is 13 amino acids. With 0 bases removed from V and 6 bases from J, the gap between germline ends came to 9 bases. Germline values: CDR1 SGDLS, CDR2 YYNGEE. The CDR3 sequence is CASSVGGDAEAFF. In DNA, the CDR3 is TGTGCCAGCAGCGTAGGTGGGGACGCTGAAGCTTTCTTT.

This chain connects TRBV7-2 to TRBJ2-5; D is perhaps TRBD2 (5 bases). The tail of the sequence fits TRBJ2-7 better, so the J call may be wrong. This CDR3 contains 17 residues. Germline CDR1 is SGHTA and CDR2 is FQGNSA. The CDR3 is CASSLGEWGTAPLEQYF. The CDR3 DNA reads as TGTGCCAGCAGCTTAGGGGAGTGGGGAACAGCACCCCTCGAGCAGTACTTC.